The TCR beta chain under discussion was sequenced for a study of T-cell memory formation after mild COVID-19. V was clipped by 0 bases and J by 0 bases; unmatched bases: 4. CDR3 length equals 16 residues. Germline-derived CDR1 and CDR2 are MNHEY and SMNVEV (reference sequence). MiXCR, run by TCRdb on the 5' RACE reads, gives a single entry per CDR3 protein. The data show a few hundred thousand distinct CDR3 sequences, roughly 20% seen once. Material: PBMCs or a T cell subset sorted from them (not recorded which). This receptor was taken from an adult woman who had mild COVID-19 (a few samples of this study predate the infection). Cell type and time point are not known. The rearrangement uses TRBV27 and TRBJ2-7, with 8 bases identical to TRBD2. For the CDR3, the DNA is TGTGCCAGCAGTTTATCGAGCGGGAGTCGCTCCTACGAGCAGTACTTC. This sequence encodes CASSLSSGSRSYEQYF.